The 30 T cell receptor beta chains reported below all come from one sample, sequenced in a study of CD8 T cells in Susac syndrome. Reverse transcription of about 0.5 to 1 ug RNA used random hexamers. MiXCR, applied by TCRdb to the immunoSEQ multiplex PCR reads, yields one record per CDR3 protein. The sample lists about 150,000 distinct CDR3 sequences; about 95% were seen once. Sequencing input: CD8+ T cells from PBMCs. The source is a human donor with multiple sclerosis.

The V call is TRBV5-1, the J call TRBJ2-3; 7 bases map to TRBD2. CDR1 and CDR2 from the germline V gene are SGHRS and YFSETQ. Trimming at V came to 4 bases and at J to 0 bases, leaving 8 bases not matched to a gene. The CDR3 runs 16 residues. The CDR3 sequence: CASSPWGGSSTDTQYF. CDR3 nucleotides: TGCGCCAGCAGCCCGTGGGGGGGTTCTAGCACAGATACGCAGTATTTT.

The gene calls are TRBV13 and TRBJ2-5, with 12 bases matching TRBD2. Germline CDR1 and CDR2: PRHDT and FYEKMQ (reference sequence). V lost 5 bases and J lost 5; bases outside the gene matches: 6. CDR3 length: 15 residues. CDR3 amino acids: CASSPRLAGVETQYF. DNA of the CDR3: TGTGCCAGCAGCCCTCGACTAGCGGGGGTCGAGACCCAGTACTTC.

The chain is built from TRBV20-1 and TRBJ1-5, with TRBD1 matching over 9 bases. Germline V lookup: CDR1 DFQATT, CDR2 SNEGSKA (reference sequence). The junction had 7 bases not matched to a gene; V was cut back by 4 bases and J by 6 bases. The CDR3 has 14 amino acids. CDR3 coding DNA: TGCAGTGCTACAACGGGACAGGGAAGTCAGCCCCAGCATTTT. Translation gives CSATTGQGSQPQHF.

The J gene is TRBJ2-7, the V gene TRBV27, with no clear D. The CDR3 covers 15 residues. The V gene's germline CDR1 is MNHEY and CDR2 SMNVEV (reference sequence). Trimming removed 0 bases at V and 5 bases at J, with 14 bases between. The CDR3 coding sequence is TGTGCCAGCAGTTTATCGTTGGTGGTCTCGAACGAGCAGTACTTC. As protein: CASSLSLVVSNEQYF.

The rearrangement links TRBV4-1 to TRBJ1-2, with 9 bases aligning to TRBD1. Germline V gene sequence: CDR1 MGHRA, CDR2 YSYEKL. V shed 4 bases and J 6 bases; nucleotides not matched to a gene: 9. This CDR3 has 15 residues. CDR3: CASSLLPGQGDGYTF. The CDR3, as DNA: TGCGCCAGCAGCCTGTTACCGGGACAGGGAGATGGCTACACCTTC.

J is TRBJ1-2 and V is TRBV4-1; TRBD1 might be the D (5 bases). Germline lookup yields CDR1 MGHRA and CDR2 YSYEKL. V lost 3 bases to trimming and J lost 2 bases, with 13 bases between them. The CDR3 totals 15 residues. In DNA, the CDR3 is TGCGCCAGCAGCCACGTCGCGACAGCGAACTATGGCTACACCTTC. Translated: CASSHVATANYGYTF.

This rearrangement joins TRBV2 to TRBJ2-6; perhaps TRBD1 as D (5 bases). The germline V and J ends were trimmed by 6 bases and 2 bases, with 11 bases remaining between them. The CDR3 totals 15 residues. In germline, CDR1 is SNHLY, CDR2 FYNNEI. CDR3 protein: CASRPRVPGANVLTF. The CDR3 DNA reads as TGTGCCAGCAGGCCCAGGGTCCCTGGGGCCAACGTCCTGACTTTC.

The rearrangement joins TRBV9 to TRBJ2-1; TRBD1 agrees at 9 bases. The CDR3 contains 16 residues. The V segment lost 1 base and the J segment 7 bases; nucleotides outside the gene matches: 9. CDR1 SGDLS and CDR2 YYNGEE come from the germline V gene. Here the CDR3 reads CASSVSQRTGANEQFF. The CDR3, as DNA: TGTGCCAGCAGCGTAAGCCAAAGGACAGGGGCAAATGAGCAGTTCTTC.

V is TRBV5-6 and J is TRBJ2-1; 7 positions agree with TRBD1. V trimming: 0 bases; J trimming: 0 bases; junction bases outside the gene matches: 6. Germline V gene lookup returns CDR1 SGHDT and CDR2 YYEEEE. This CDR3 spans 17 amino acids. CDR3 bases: TGTGCCAGCAGCTTGGGTGGCAGGGGGAGCTCCTACAATGAGCAGTTCTTC. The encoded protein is CASSLGGRGSSYNEQFF.

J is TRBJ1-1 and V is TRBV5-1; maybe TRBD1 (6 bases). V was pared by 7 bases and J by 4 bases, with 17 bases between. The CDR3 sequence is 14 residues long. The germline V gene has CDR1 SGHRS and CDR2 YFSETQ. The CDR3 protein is CASRYREWGTEAFF. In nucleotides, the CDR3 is TGCGCCAGCCGATACAGGGAATGGGGCACTGAAGCTTTCTTT.

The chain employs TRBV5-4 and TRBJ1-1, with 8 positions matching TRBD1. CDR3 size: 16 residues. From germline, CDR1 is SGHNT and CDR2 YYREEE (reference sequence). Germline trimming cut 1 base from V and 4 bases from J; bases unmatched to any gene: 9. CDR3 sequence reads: CASSLIQGALGTEAFF. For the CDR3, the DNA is TGTGCCAGCAGCTTGATTCAGGGGGCGCTGGGCACTGAAGCTTTCTTT.

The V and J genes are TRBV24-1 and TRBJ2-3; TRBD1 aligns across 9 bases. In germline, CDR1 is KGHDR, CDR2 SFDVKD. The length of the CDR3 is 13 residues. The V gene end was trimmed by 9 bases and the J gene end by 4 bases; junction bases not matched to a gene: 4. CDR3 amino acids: CATSGDRADTQYF. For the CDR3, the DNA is TGTGCCACCTCTGGGGACAGGGCAGATACGCAGTATTTT.

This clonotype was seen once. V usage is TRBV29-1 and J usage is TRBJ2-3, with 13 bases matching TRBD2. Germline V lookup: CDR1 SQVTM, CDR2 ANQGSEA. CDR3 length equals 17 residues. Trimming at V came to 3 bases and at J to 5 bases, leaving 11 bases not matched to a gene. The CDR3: CSVDLLGTSGVLDTQYF. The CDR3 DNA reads TGCAGCGTTGACCTTCTCGGGACTAGCGGGGTTTTAGATACGCAGTATTTT.

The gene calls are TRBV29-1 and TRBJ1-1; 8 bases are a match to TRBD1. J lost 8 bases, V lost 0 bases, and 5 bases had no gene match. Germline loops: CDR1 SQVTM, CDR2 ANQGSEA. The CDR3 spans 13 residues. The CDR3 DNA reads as TGCAGCGTTGAAGATGAGGCAGGGGGCGAAGCTTTCTTT. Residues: CSVEDEAGGEAFF.

As DNA, the CDR3 is TGCAGCGTTATGCAGGGGATCAGCACTGAAGCTTTCTTT. It specifies CSVMQGISTEAFF. The J gene is TRBJ1-1, the V gene TRBV29-1; possible D gene TRBD1, 6 bases. From germline, CDR1 is SQVTM and CDR2 ANQGSEA. This CDR3 has 13 residues. Trimming took off 5 bases at V and 4 bases at J, with 14 bases between the two ends.

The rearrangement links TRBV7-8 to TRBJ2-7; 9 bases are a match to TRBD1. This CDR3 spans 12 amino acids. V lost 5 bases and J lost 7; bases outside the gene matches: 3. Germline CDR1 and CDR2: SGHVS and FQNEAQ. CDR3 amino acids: CASSRTGEEQYF. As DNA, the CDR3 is TGTGCCAGCAGCCGGACAGGGGAAGAGCAGTACTTC. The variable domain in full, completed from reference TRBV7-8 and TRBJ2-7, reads GAGVSQSPRYKVAKRGQDVALRCDPISGHVSLFWYQQALGQGPEFLTYFQNEAQLDKSGLPSDRFFAERPEGSVSTLKIQRTQQEDSAVYLCASSRTGEEQYFGPGTRLTVT.

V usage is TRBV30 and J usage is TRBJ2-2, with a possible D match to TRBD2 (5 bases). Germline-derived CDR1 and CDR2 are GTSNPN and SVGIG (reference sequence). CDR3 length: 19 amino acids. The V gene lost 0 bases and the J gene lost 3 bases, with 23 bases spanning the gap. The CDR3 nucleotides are TGTGCCTGGAGTGTTCAGTCGAGTGTAGGAGGATATGACACCGGGGAGCTGTTTTTT. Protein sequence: CAWSVQSSVGGYDTGELFF. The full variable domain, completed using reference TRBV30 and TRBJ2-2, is SQTIHQWPATLVQPVGSPLSLECTVEGTSNPNLYWYRQAAGRGLQLLFYSVGIGQISSEVPQNLSASRPQDRQFILSSKKLLLSDSGFYLCAWSVQSSVGGYDTGELFFGEGSRLTVL.

Here the CDR3 DNA reads TGTGCCAGTCTCGGGGTCGGACAGACCAACTATGGCTACACCTTC. This codes for CASLGVGQTNYGYTF. V and J are TRBV19 and TRBJ1-2, with a weak D call TRBD1 (6 bases). The length of the CDR3 is 15 residues. The V end lost 8 bases, the J end lost 2 bases, and 18 bases lay between the germline ends. Germline CDR1 LNHDA, CDR2 SQIVND (reference sequence).

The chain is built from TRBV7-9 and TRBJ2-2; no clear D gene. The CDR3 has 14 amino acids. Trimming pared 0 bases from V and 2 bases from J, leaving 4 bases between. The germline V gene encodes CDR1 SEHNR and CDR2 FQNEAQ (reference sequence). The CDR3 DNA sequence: TGTGCCAGCAGCTTAGCGGCAAACACCGGGGAGCTGTTTTTT. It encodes CASSLAANTGELFF.

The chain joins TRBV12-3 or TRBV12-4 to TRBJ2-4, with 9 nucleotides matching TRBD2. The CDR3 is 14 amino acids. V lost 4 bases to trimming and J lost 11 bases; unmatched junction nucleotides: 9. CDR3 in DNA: TGTGCCAGCAGTTCCGGGACTAGCCTCGATGTTCAGTACTTC. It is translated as CASSSGTSLDVQYF.

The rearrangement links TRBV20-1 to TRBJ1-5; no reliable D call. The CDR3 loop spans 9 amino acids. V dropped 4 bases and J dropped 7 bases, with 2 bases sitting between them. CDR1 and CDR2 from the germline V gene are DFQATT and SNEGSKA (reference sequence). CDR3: CSANQPQHF. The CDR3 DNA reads TGCAGTGCTAACCAGCCCCAGCATTTT.

The CDR3 reads CASSQEAGGAYEQYV. As DNA, the CDR3 is TGCGCCAGCAGCCAAGAGGCTGGGGGGGCGTACGAGCAGTACGTC. The genes are TRBV4-1 and TRBJ2-7; D perhaps matches TRBD2 (7 bases). Deletions cut 0 bases from V and 4 bases from J, with 13 bases between. CDR3 length: 15 residues. The germline V gene encodes CDR1 MGHRA and CDR2 YSYEKL.

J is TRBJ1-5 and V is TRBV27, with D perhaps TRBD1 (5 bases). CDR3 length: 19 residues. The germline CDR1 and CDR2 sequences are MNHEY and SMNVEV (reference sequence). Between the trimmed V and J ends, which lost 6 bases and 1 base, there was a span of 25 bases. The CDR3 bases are TGTGCCAGCAGCCTATGGGGACCTAGGGGAGGGATAAGCAATCAGCCCCAGCATTTT. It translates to CASSLWGPRGGISNQPQHF.

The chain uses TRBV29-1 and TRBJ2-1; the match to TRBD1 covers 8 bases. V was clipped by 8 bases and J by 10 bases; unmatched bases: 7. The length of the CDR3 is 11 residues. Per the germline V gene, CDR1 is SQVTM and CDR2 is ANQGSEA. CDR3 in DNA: TGCAGCTACGACAGGGGTGGAGAGCAGTTCTTC. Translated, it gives CSYDRGGEQFF.

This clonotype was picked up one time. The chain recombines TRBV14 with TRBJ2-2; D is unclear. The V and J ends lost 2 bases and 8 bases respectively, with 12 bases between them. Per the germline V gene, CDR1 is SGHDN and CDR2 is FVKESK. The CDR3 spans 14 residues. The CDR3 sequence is CASSQYQDFGELFF. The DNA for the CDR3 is TGTGCCAGCAGCCAATACCAGGATTTTGGGGAGCTGTTTTTT.

CDR3 in amino acids: CASSLDRDSYEQYF. The CDR3 nucleotides read TGCGCCAGCAGCCTAGACAGGGACTCCTACGAGCAGTACTTC. The genes are TRBV5-1 and TRBJ2-7, with 7 nucleotides matching TRBD1. The CDR3 length is 14 residues. Per the germline V gene, CDR1 is SGHRS and CDR2 is YFSETQ. The trim removed 4 bases at V and 0 bases at J, leaving 4 bases unmatched. The full variable domain, with the rest looked up from reference TRBV5-1 and TRBJ2-7, is KAGVTQTPRYLIKTRGQQVTLSCSPISGHRSVSWYQQTPGQGLQFLFEYFSETQRNKGNFPGRFSGRQFSNSRSEMNVSTLELGDSALYLCASSLDRDSYEQYFGPGTRLTVT.

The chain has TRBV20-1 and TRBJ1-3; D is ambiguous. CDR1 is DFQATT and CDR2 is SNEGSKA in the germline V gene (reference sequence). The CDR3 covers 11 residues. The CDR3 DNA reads TGCAGCGCCACACCGGGGAACACCATATATTTT. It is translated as CSATPGNTIYF.

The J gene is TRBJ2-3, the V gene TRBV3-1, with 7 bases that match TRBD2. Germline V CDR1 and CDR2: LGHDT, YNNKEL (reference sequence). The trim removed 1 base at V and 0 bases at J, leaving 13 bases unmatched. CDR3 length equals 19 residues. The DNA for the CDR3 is TGTGCCAGCAGCCAAGTTCGGCTAGCGGTGCTCTCTAGCACAGATACGCAGTATTTT. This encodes CASSQVRLAVLSSTDTQYF.

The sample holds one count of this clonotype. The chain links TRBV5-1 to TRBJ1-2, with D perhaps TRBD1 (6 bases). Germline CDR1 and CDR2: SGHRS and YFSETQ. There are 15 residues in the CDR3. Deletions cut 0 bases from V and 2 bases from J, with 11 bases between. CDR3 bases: TGCGCCAGCAGCTTGGGCCCGGACAGCAACTATGGCTACACCTTC. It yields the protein CASSLGPDSNYGYTF. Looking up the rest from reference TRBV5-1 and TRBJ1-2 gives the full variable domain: KAGVTQTPRYLIKTRGQQVTLSCSPISGHRSVSWYQQTPGQGLQFLFEYFSETQRNKGNFPGRFSGRQFSNSRSEMNVSTLELGDSALYLCASSLGPDSNYGYTFGSGTRLTVV.

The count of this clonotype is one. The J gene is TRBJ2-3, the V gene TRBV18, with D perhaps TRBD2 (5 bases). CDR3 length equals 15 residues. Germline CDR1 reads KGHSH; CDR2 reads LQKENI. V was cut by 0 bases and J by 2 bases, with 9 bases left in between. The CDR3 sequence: CASSPPAGNTDTQYF. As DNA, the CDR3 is TGTGCCAGCTCACCACCGGCCGGGAACACAGATACGCAGTATTTT.